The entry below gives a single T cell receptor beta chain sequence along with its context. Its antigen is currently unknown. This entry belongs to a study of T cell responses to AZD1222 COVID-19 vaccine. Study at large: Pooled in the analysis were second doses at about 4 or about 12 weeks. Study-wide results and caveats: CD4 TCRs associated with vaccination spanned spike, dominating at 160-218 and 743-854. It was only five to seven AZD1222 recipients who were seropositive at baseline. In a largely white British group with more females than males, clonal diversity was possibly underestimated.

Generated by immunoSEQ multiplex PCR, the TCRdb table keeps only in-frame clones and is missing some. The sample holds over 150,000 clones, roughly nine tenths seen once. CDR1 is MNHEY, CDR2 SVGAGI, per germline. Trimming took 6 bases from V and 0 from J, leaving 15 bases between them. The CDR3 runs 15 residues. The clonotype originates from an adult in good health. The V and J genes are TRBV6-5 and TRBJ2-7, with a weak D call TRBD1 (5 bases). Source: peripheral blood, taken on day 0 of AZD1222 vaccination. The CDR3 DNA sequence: TGTGCCAGCAGAAGCCCAGGGTTCGGCTCCTACGAGCAGTACTTC. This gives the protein CASRSPGFGSYEQYF.